What follows is one TCR beta chain and its context. These data are taken from a study of blood T cell repertoires in COVID-19. There are 12 residues in the CDR3. Trimming removed 6 bases at V and 8 bases at J, with 10 bases between. Germline values: CDR1 ENHRY, CDR2 SYGVKD. Assay: immunoSEQ multiplex PCR; the TCRdb copy retains only in-frame clones and omits some. The table records around 86,000 clones, about 85% of them present only once. The material sequenced was peripheral blood. V gene TRBV10-3 combines with J gene TRBJ2-2; perhaps TRBD2 as D (5 bases). The sequence was collected from a human donor in a cohort sampled during active COVID-19. The CDR3 DNA reads TGTGCCATCAGCCCCGGGGAGGGGGAGCTGTTTTTT. It codes for CAISPGEGELFF.